This TCR beta chain was profiled in a study of T cells in tumors after PD-1 blockade. Study in general: Patients received pembrolizumab 200 mg every 3 weeks or cemiplimab 350 mg every 2 weeks.

The table came from immunoSEQ multiplex PCR; TCRdb's copy has only in-frame clones and leaves some out. The repertoire includes some 14,000 clones, roughly 80% of them detected once, and around 25% sits in the top ten. J was trimmed by 4 bases and V by 1 base; bases with no gene match: 3. This CDR3 is 15 amino acids long. CDR1 is SGHTS and CDR2 is YDEGEE in the germline V gene. This specimen was PBMCs, taken after anti-PD-1 treatment. The sequence came from a human donor with basal cell carcinoma. The rearrangement links TRBV5-8 to TRBJ2-2; 8 bases fit TRBD1. The CDR3 loop reads CASSLRTGLTGELFF. The CDR3, as DNA: TGTGCCAGCAGCTTGCGGACAGGGCTCACCGGGGAGCTGTTTTTT. Full variable domain (remainder filled in from reference TRBV5-8 and TRBJ2-2): EAGVTQSPTHLIKTRGQQATLRCSPISGHTSVYWYQQALGLGLQFLLWYDEGEERNRGNFPPRFSGRQFPNYSSELNVNALELEDSALYLCASSLRTGLTGELFFGEGSRLTVL.